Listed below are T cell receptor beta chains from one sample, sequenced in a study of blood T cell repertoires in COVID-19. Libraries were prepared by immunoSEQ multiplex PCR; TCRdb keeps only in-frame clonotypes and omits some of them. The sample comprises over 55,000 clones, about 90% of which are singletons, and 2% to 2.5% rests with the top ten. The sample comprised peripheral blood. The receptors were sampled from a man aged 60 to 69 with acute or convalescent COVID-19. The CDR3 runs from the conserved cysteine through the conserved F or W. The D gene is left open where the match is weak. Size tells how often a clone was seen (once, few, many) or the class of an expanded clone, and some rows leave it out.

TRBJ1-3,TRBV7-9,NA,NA,TGTGCCAGCAGCTTGGATGGAACAGTGAACACCATATATTTT,CASSLDGTVNTIYF
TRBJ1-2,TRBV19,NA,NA,TGTGCCAGTGAGGGAACCTCCGGGTCCGAAGGGTATGGCTACACCTTC,CASEGTSGSEGYGYTF
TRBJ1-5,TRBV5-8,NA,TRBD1,TGTGCCAGCAGCCTGGACAGGGGGCGCGATGAAGGCCGGTATCAGCCCCAGCATTTT,CASSLDRGRDEGRYQPQHF
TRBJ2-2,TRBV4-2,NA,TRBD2,TGTGCCAGCAGCCAAGGTAGCGGGGAAGTAAACACCGGGGAGCTGTTTTTT,CASSQGSGEVNTGELFF
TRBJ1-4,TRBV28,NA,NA,TGTGCCAGCAGGACTGGGGGGGCGGCAGGGACTAATGAAAAACTGTTTTTT,CASRTGGAAGTNEKLFF
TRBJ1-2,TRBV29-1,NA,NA,TGCAGCGTTGAGCGCGGCTATGGCTACACCTTC,CSVERGYGYTF
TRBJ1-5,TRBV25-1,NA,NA,TGTGCCAGCAGTTTTGCAGGGGGCAATCAGCCCCAGCATTTT,CASSFAGGNQPQHF
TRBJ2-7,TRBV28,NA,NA,TGTGCCAGCAGTTTCAGGGGTATCTACGAGCAGTACTTC,CASSFRGIYEQYF
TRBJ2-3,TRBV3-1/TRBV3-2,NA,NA,TGTGCCAGCAGCCAAGATCTACGGGCAGATACGCAGTATTTT,CASSQDLRADTQYF
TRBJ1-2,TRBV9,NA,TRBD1,TGTGCCAGCAGCACCGCCGGACAGGAAGCTAACTATGGCTACACCTTC,CASSTAGQEANYGYTF
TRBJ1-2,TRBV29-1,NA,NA,TGCAGCGCCCCTTCGGGCGGGTTTGCGAATGGCTACACCTTC,CSAPSGGFANGYTF
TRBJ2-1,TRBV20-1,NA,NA,TGCAGTGCTAGTGGGGCAGAATGGAATGAGCAGTTCTTC,CSASGAEWNEQFF
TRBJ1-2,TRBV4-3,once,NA,TGCGCCAGCAGCCAAGGGTGGGGGGGCTATGGCTACACCTTC,CASSQGWGGYGYTF
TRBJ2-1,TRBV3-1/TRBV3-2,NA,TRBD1,TGTGCCAGCAGTACGGACAGGCCCCCCTACAATGAGCAGTTCTTC,CASSTDRPPYNEQFF
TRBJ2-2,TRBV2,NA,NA,TGTGCCAGCAGCAGACTTGACAGACCGAACACCGGGGAGCTGTTTTTT,CASSRLDRPNTGELFF
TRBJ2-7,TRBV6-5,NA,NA,TGTGCCACCCTATCAACCTACGAGCAGTACTTC,CATLSTYEQYF
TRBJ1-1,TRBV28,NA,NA,TGTGCCAGCAGGACCCCCCGGGGACCGGGGGTGAACACTGAAGCTTTCTTT,CASRTPRGPGVNTEAFF
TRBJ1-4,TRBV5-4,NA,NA,TGTGCCAGCAGCTTGGGGGCAGGATCTAATGAAAAACTGTTTTTT,CASSLGAGSNEKLFF
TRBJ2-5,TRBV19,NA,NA,TGTGCCAGTAGCGATCCCGGGACTCCTCGATTAACCCAGTACTTC,CASSDPGTPRLTQYF
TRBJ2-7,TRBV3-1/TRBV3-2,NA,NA,TGTGCCAGCAGCCAAGATCTCGGAGCTCTCGAGCAGTACTTC,CASSQDLGALEQYF
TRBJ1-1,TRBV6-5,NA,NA,TGTGCCAGCAGGAGACAGGTAGATGGCACTGAAGCTTTCTTT,CASRRQVDGTEAFF
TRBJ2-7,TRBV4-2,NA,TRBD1,TGTGCCAGCAGCCACACCTCAAGGGGGCCCTACGAGCAGTACTTC,CASSHTSRGPYEQYF
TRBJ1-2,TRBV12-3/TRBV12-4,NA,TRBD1,TGTGCCAGTCAGTCGGCAGGGGGCTACGGCTACACCTTC,CASQSAGGYGYTF
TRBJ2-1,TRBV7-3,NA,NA,TGTGCCAGCAGCGTCCGAGAGAGCTCCTACAATGAGCAGTTCTTC,CASSVRESSYNEQFF
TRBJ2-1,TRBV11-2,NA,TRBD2,TGTGCCAGCAGCTCAACTAGCGTGAGATACAATGAGCAGTTCTTC,CASSSTSVRYNEQFF
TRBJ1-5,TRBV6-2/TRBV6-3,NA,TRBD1,TGTGCCAGCAGCCATGACCGGGACAGAATTAATCAGCCCCAGCATTTT,CASSHDRDRINQPQHF
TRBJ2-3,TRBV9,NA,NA,TGTGCCAGCAGCGTAGAGGGGCTCACAGATACGCAGTATTTT,CASSVEGLTDTQYF
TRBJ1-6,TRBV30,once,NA,TGTGCCTGGAGTGTAGGGGAAGGTTCACCCCTCCACTTT,CAWSVGEGSPLHF
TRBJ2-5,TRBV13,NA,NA,TGTGCCAGCAGCACCCGGGGTCAAGAGACCCAGTACTTC,CASSTRGQETQYF
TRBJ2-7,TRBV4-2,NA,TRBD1,TGTGCCAGCAGCCAACTTTCAGGACAGGAATACGAGCAGTACTTC,CASSQLSGQEYEQYF
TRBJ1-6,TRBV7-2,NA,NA,TGTGCCAGCAGCCTCGTCGTATCGGAGAGAGGGAGTTCACCCCTCCACTTT,CASSLVVSERGSSPLHF
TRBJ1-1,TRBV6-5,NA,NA,TGTGCCAGCAAGCGATCCGAACACACTGAAGCTTTCTTT,CASKRSEHTEAFF
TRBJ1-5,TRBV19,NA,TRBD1,TGTGCCAGCCAGCAGGGGGGCCGGGGTCAGCCCCAGCATTTT,CASQQGGRGQPQHF
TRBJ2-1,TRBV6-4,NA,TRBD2,TGTGCCAGCAGTGACATGGCGGGAGAGTACAATGAGCAGTTCTTC,CASSDMAGEYNEQFF
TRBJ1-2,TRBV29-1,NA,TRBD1,TGCAGCTTCTGGGACAGGATGAATGGCTACACCTTC,CSFWDRMNGYTF
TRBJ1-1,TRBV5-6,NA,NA,TGTGCCAGCAGCTCGAACAGGGTCAGGGGCACTGAAGCTTTCTTT,CASSSNRVRGTEAFF
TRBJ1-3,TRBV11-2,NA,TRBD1,TGTGCCAGCGAGCGGACAGGGGGAGGAAACACCATATATTTT,CASERTGGGNTIYF
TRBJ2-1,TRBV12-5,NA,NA,TGTGCTAGTGGTTTGGCCAACCAGGGTAATGAGCAGTTCTTC,CASGLANQGNEQFF
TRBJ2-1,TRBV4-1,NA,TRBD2,TGCGCCAGCAGCCCCTTCCCGACTAGCGGGAGAAGCAATGAGCAGTTCTTC,CASSPFPTSGRSNEQFF
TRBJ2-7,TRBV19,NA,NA,TGTGCCAGTAGGCCGTCTAACGCTCGATACGAGCAGTACTTC,CASRPSNARYEQYF
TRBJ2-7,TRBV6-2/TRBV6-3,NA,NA,TGTGCCAGCAGTTCGGAATTAGGACGGGACTCCTACGAGCAGTACTTC,CASSSELGRDSYEQYF